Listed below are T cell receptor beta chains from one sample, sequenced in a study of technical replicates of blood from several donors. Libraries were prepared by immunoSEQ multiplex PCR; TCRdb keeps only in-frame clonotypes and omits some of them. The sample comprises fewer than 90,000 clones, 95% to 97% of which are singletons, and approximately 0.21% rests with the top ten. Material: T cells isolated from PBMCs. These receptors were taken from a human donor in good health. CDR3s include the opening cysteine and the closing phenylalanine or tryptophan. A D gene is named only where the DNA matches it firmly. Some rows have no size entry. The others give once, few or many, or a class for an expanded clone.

DNA: TGTGCCAGCAGGGCTCAAGGGGAAACTAATGAAAAACTGTTTTTT
CDR3: CASRAQGETNEKLFF
J: TRBJ1-4
size: -
D: -
V: TRBV2

DNA: TGTGCCAGCAGCTTACAGGGGCGCACTGAAGCTTTCTTT
CDR3: CASSLQGRTEAFF
J: TRBJ1-1
size: -
D: -
V: TRBV7-3

DNA: TGCGCCAGCAGCTTGTTAGGCGGGACAGATACGCAGTATTTT
CDR3: CASSLLGGTDTQYF
J: TRBJ2-3
size: -
D: -
V: TRBV5-1

DNA: TGCGCCAGCAGGCGAGCGGGTCTGAGCACAGATACGCAGTATTTT
CDR3: CASRRAGLSTDTQYF
J: TRBJ2-3
size: -
D: -
V: TRBV5-1

DNA: TGTGCCACCAGCAGAGTGGGACTTAGCAATCAGCCCCAGCATTTT
CDR3: CATSRVGLSNQPQHF
J: TRBJ1-5
size: -
D: -
V: TRBV15

DNA: TGTGCCAGCAGTGAATTCGTGGCCGAAGCTTTCTTT
CDR3: CASSEFVAEAFF
J: TRBJ1-1
size: -
D: -
V: TRBV6-1

DNA: TGCGCCAGCAGTGACCCGGGGGAAAAACTGTTTTTT
CDR3: CASSDPGEKLFF
J: TRBJ1-4
size: -
D: -
V: TRBV10-1

DNA: TGTGCCAGCAGCTTGACCGAACAGATATGGACCTACGAGCAGTACTTC
CDR3: CASSLTEQIWTYEQYF
J: TRBJ2-7
size: -
D: -
V: TRBV5-6

DNA: TGTGCCAGCAGCTTACTAAGACTAGCGGTATACAATGAGCAGTTCTTC
CDR3: CASSLLRLAVYNEQFF
J: TRBJ2-1
size: -
D: TRBD2
V: TRBV11-2

DNA: TGTGCCAGCTCACCATTTAGCGGGGTGAGCTCCTACAATGAGCAGTTCTTC
CDR3: CASSPFSGVSSYNEQFF
J: TRBJ2-1
size: -
D: TRBD2
V: TRBV18

DNA: TGCAGCGTTGGGTACAGGAAAGAGACCCAGTACTTC
CDR3: CSVGYRKETQYF
J: TRBJ2-5
size: -
D: -
V: TRBV29-1

DNA: TGTGCCAGCAGCGTGAGGGGACAGGAGACCTATCAGCCCCAGCATTTT
CDR3: CASSVRGQETYQPQHF
J: TRBJ1-5
size: -
D: TRBD1
V: TRBV5-8

DNA: TGCGCCAGCAGTGAGAGCGGGGGGTATGAAAAACTGTTTTTT
CDR3: CASSESGGYEKLFF
J: TRBJ1-4
size: -
D: -
V: TRBV10-1

DNA: TGTGCCAGCAAAAAAAAACCAGGGGGGCACTATGGCTACACCTTC
CDR3: CASKKKPGGHYGYTF
J: TRBJ1-2
size: -
D: TRBD1
V: TRBV28

DNA: TGTGCCAGTTCCGGGGGGGCCAATCAGCCCCAGCATTTT
CDR3: CASSGGANQPQHF
J: TRBJ1-5
size: -
D: -
V: TRBV6-1

DNA: TGCGCCGGACGGAACAGGAATTCCGGGGAGCTGTTTTTT
CDR3: CAGRNRNSGELFF
J: TRBJ2-2
size: -
D: -
V: TRBV5-1

DNA: TGTGCCAGCAGCTCAACCGGGACAGAGTTCTACGAGCAGTACTTC
CDR3: CASSSTGTEFYEQYF
J: TRBJ2-7
size: -
D: TRBD1
V: TRBV7-8

DNA: TGTGCCAGCAGTTACGACAGGGGCGACGAGCAGTACTTC
CDR3: CASSYDRGDEQYF
J: TRBJ2-7
size: -
D: TRBD1
V: TRBV2

DNA: TGTGCCAGCAGCTTAGTGGGGGCAGGCCACGGGGATACGCAGTATTTT
CDR3: CASSLVGAGHGDTQYF
J: TRBJ2-3
size: -
D: -
V: TRBV11-2

DNA: TGTGCCAGCAGTGAATTAGGGACAGGGGAGATCAACACTGAAGCTTTCTTT
CDR3: CASSELGTGEINTEAFF
J: TRBJ1-1
size: once
D: TRBD1
V: TRBV25-1

DNA: TGTGCCAGCAGTGCCCACTCCGGGACTAGCGGGAGACCCACAGATACGCAGTATTTT
CDR3: CASSAHSGTSGRPTDTQYF
J: TRBJ2-3
size: once
D: TRBD2
V: TRBV6-1

DNA: TGTGCCAGCAGTCCGGGACAAGGGAATCAGCCCCAGCATTTT
CDR3: CASSPGQGNQPQHF
J: TRBJ1-5
size: -
D: -
V: TRBV28

DNA: TGTGCCGGTAGCGGGGGAGGGTGGGATGAGCAGTTCTTC
CDR3: CAGSGGGWDEQFF
J: TRBJ2-1
size: -
D: TRBD2
V: TRBV6-1

DNA: TGTGCCAGCAGCCACGGAAGGCCAGGCGGAGGTGAAAAACTGTTTTTT
CDR3: CASSHGRPGGGEKLFF
J: TRBJ1-4
size: -
D: -
V: TRBV7-8

DNA: TGTGCCAGCAGCTTAGATCGTGGCGGGACGAACACCGGGGAGCTGTTTTTT
CDR3: CASSLDRGGTNTGELFF
J: TRBJ2-2
size: -
D: -
V: TRBV7-8

DNA: TGTGCCAGCAGCTCGGACAGCCCAGATACGCAGTATTTT
CDR3: CASSSDSPDTQYF
J: TRBJ2-3
size: -
D: -
V: TRBV28

DNA: TGTGCCAGCAGCCATAGTGCCGAGACCCAGTACTTC
CDR3: CASSHSAETQYF
J: TRBJ2-5
size: -
D: -
V: TRBV14

DNA: TGCGCCAGCAGCCAATACGGAGGCTCCTACGAGCAGTACTTC
CDR3: CASSQYGGSYEQYF
J: TRBJ2-7
size: once
D: -
V: TRBV4-1

DNA: TGTGCCAGCAGCTCTGGGCCCTCGTTGGCGGGTGAGCAGTACTTC
CDR3: CASSSGPSLAGEQYF
J: TRBJ2-7
size: -
D: -
V: TRBV11-3

DNA: TGTGCCAGCAGTTTAGGTGCAGGGGCCACCTACGAGCAGTACTTC
CDR3: CASSLGAGATYEQYF
J: TRBJ2-7
size: -
D: -
V: TRBV27

DNA: TGTGCCAGCAGCTTGGACAGGGGTTGGGGCTACACCTTC
CDR3: CASSLDRGWGYTF
J: TRBJ1-2
size: -
D: TRBD1
V: TRBV5-4

DNA: TGTGCCAGCAGCTTAGCGGGTATAGCGGGATTAGCACACGAGTTCTTC
CDR3: CASSLAGIAGLAHEFF
J: TRBJ2-1
size: -
D: TRBD2
V: TRBV7-7

DNA: TGCGCCAGCAGCCACGGGGGGGGCGAGGAAAAACTGTTTTTT
CDR3: CASSHGGGEEKLFF
J: TRBJ1-4
size: -
D: -
V: TRBV5-1

DNA: TGTGCCAGCGCGCTAGCGGGGGGCGGCGCGTACGAGCAGTACTTC
CDR3: CASALAGGGAYEQYF
J: TRBJ2-7
size: -
D: TRBD2
V: TRBV2

DNA: TGTGCCAGTAGTCCCGTGTTCAACACTGAAGCTTTCTTT
CDR3: CASSPVFNTEAFF
J: TRBJ1-1
size: -
D: -
V: TRBV19

DNA: TGTGCCAGCAGGCAGGGTCCGATGAACACTGAAGCTTTCTTT
CDR3: CASRQGPMNTEAFF
J: TRBJ1-1
size: once
D: -
V: TRBV6-5

DNA: TGTGCCACCAGCAGAGATCCAAACTCCCAAGAGACCCAGTACTTC
CDR3: CATSRDPNSQETQYF
J: TRBJ2-5
size: -
D: -
V: TRBV15

DNA: TGCGCCAGCAGCTTGGGACTGACAGGGCCCTCTTTGGGCTCTGGGGCCAACGTCCTGACTTTC
CDR3: CASSLGLTGPSLGSGANVLTF
J: TRBJ2-6
size: -
D: TRBD1
V: TRBV5-1

DNA: TGTGCCAGCAGTTTAGTGGCCCGGAAAGGCGGGGTACCCCTCCACTTT
CDR3: CASSLVARKGGVPLHF
J: TRBJ1-6
size: -
D: -
V: TRBV27

DNA: TGCGCCAGCAGCCCCGGACAGAACTCCTACAATGAGCAGTTCTTC
CDR3: CASSPGQNSYNEQFF
J: TRBJ2-1
size: -
D: -
V: TRBV5-1

DNA: TGTGCCAGTGCGGGACAGGGGAATTTGAAGTATGGCTACACCTTC
CDR3: CASAGQGNLKYGYTF
J: TRBJ1-2
size: once
D: TRBD1
V: TRBV2

DNA: TGTGCCAGCAGCCCAAACACGGGTCCCTTAGTCTACGAGCAGTACTTC
CDR3: CASSPNTGPLVYEQYF
J: TRBJ2-7
size: -
D: -
V: TRBV7-9

DNA: TGTGCCAGCAGCGGCGGGACTTTAGCGGGATATTGGGAAGAGACCCAGTACTTC
CDR3: CASSGGTLAGYWEETQYF
J: TRBJ2-5
size: few
D: TRBD2
V: TRBV7-8

DNA: TGTGCCAGCAGCATCCTAAGGACTAGCGGGGGGCTCACAGATACGCAGTATTTT
CDR3: CASSILRTSGGLTDTQYF
J: TRBJ2-3
size: -
D: TRBD2
V: TRBV5-4

DNA: TGTGCCAGCAGCCCCGGACAGGGGACTTACAATGAGCAGTTCTTC
CDR3: CASSPGQGTYNEQFF
J: TRBJ2-1
size: -
D: TRBD1
V: TRBV11-3

DNA: TGTGCCAGCAGTTCGGCTGCTCAGGGCGAGAGGACTGAAGCTTTCTTT
CDR3: CASSSAAQGERTEAFF
J: TRBJ1-1
size: -
D: -
V: TRBV28